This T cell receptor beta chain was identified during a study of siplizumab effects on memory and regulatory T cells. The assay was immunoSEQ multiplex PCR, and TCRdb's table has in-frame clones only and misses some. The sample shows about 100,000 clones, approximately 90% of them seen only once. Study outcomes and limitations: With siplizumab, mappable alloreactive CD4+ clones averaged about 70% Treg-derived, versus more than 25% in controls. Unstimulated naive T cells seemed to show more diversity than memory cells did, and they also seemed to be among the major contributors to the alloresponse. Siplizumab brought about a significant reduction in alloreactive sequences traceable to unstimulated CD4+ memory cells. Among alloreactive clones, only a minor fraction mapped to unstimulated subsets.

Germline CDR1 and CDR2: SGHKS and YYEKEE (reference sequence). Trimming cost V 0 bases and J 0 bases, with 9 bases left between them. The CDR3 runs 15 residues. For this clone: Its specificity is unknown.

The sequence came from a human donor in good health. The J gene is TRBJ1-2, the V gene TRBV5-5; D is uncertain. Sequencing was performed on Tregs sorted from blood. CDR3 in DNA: TGTGCCAGCAGCTTGGCTGTAGACCCTAACTATGGCTACACCTTC. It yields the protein CASSLAVDPNYGYTF.